This T cell receptor beta chain was sequenced in a study of blood T cell repertoires in COVID-19. Study background: The analysed material was cDNA or gDNA that came from T cells, B-cell-depleted T cells, or PBMCs.

In the source study's methods: Counts of nucleated cells, estimated from reference gene primer amplification, were obtained. The assay was immunoSEQ multiplex PCR, and TCRdb's table has in-frame clones only and misses some. V and J calls and clone size are as listed in that table; D and trimming were resolved from the DNA. The sample holds just over 200,000 clones, 86% seen once. CDR1 and CDR2 from the germline V gene are SGHRS and YFSETQ. J was trimmed by 9 bases and V by 1 base; bases with no gene match: 6. The CDR3 has 15 amino acids. Only a few counts were recorded for this clone. Sequenced sample: peripheral blood. The chain joins TRBV5-1 to TRBJ2-5; 13 nucleotides line up with TRBD2. This TCR was recovered from a man older than 75 with acute or convalescent COVID-19. The CDR3 sequence is CASSLHTSGGEAQYF. The CDR3 DNA reads TGCGCCAGCAGCTTGCATACTAGCGGGGGGGAGGCCCAGTACTTC.